The next 27 T cell receptor beta chains were all read from a single sample in a study of T cells in Graves' hyperthyroidism and ophthalmopathy. Amplified TCR beta CDR3 regions derived from RNA transcripts. The HTBI set primed first-round TCR CDR3 RT-PCR. TCRdb reprocessed the multiplex PCR reads via MiXCR and lists one record per CDR3 protein. The profile shows 400,000 to 500,000 distinct CDR3 sequences, roughly 15% of them singletons. Input material: blood. The receptors were gathered from a young woman with Graves' hyperthyroidism.

This clonotype was observed at least ten times. This rearrangement joins TRBV5-6 to TRBJ2-7; no reliable D call. There are 14 residues in the CDR3. The V gene lost 4 bases and the J gene lost 3 bases, with 14 bases spanning the gap. Germline-derived CDR1 and CDR2 are SGHDT and YYEEEE. CDR3 in DNA: TGTGCCAGCAGCATGCGACTGGATTTCTACGAGCAGTACTTC. This encodes CASSMRLDFYEQYF.

The chain is built from TRBV4-1 and TRBJ2-7, with D possibly matching TRBD2 (6 bases). The CDR3 has 15 amino acids. Trimming cost V 1 base and J 2 bases, with 12 bases left between them. The germline CDR1 and CDR2 sequences are MGHRA and YSYEKL. The CDR3 loop is CASSQVLADTYEQYF. CDR3 DNA sequence: TGCGCCAGCAGCCAAGTTTTAGCGGACACCTACGAGCAGTACTTC.

This clonotype showed up just a few times. The gene calls are TRBV7-2 and TRBJ2-7; 8 bases are shared with TRBD2. J was trimmed by 1 base and V by 5 bases; bases with no gene match: 13. Germline V gives CDR1 SGHTA, CDR2 FQGNSA. The CDR3 runs 17 residues. This CDR3 is CASSPRSGTRNSYEQYF. In DNA, the CDR3 is TGTGCCAGCAGCCCGAGGTCCGGGACTAGAAATTCCTACGAGCAGTACTTC.

Turning to this clonotype: Germline is not matched at one junction end, which may reflect a read error. The genes are TRBV5-1 and TRBJ2-6; 10 positions agree with TRBD1. The CDR3 spans 17 residues. Germline values: CDR1 SGHRS, CDR2 YFSETQ. CDR3 in amino acids: CASSLDRGRPGANVLAF. For the CDR3, the DNA is TGCGCCAGCAGCCTGGACAGGGGGAGGCCTGGGGCCAACGTCCTGGCTTTC. The variable domain in full, with the rest retrieved from reference TRBV5-1 and TRBJ2-6, is KAGVTQTPRYLIKTRGQQVTLSCSPISGHRSVSWYQQTPGQGLQFLFEYFSETQRNKGNFPGRFSGRQFSNSRSEMNVSTLELGDSALYLCASSLDRGRPGANVLAFGAGSRLTVL.

This chain uses TRBV9 with TRBJ2-7, with TRBD1 matching 11 bases. The germline CDR1 and CDR2 sequences are SGDLS and YYNGEE. J gave up 6 bases and V 0 bases, and 8 bases lay outside the gene matches. The CDR3 covers 16 residues. CDR3 nucleotide sequence: TGTGCCAGCAGCGTAGAAGGACAGGGGGCGCGTAGCGAGCAGTACTTC. Protein: CASSVEGQGARSEQYF.

This clonotype has at least ten counts. V gene TRBV10-3 combines with J gene TRBJ1-1, with 7 nucleotides matching TRBD1. Germline CDR1 ENHRY, CDR2 SYGVKD. CDR3 length: 14 residues. With 6 bases clipped from V and 1 base from J, the junction kept 5 bases outside the gene matches. For the CDR3, the DNA is TGTGCCATCAGCCAATGGACAGGGAACACTGAAGCTTTCTTT. This translates into CAISQWTGNTEAFF.

The table lists this clonotype with many counts. This chain uses TRBV5-5 with TRBJ2-3; TRBD1 or TRBD2 may be the D gene (5 bases each). The germline gives CDR1 SGHKS, CDR2 YYEKEE (reference sequence). CDR3 length equals 15 residues. The ends were cut back, 0 bases at V and 4 bases at J, with 12 bases in the middle. CDR3 in DNA: TGTGCCAGCAGCTTGGACGGGACCTACTCAGATACGCAGTATTTT. It specifies CASSLDGTYSDTQYF.

This clonotype was seen at least ten times. The V and J genes are TRBV2 and TRBJ2-3, with D maybe TRBD1 (6 bases). From germline, CDR1 is SNHLY and CDR2 FYNNEI. The germline V and J ends were trimmed by 6 bases and 3 bases, with 10 bases remaining between them. CDR3 length: 13 residues. In DNA form, the CDR3 reads TGTGCCAGCAGCCGGACAGTTACAGATACGCAGTATTTT. This codes for CASSRTVTDTQYF.

V and J are TRBV12-3 or TRBV12-4 and TRBJ1-1; the D gene is possibly TRBD1 (5 bases). This CDR3 region has 14 residues. Trimming removed 7 bases at V and 7 bases at J, with 19 bases between. The chain's CDR3 is CASTPSGEESEAFF. Here the CDR3 DNA reads TGTGCCAGCACCCCCTCGGGGGAGGAGAGTGAAGCTTTCTTT.

At least ten counts were recorded for this clonotype. The rearrangement joins TRBV12-3 or TRBV12-4 to TRBJ1-1; D is undetermined. The CDR3 extends over 14 amino acids. Deletions cut 6 bases from V and 6 bases from J, with 17 bases between. The CDR3: CASSSPRGRAEAFF. The CDR3 DNA follows: TGTGCCAGCAGCTCTCCTAGAGGGAGGGCTGAAGCTTTCTTT.

This clonotype was seen ten or more times. A junction boundary mismatches the germline segment, possibly from a read error. V gene TRBV7-8 combines with J gene TRBJ2-1; D unresolved. The CDR3 runs 12 residues. Germline V gene sequence: CDR1 SGHVS, CDR2 FQNEAQ. The CDR3: CASSLESSRAIF. The DNA of the CDR3 is TGTGCCAGCAGCTTAGAATCTAGTCGGGCTATCTTC.

This chain uses TRBV4-3 with TRBJ1-1, with D uncertain. CDR1 LGHNA and CDR2 YSLEER come from the germline V gene. The CDR3 is 14 residues long. The V end was cut by 0 bases, the J end by 5 bases, with 10 bases between. In DNA, the CDR3 is TGCGCCAGCAGCCAAGATACGAGGAATACTGAAGCTTTCTTT. This encodes CASSQDTRNTEAFF.

This clonotype was detected only a few times. The rearrangement uses TRBV9 and TRBJ2-3; the D is unclear. The V end lost 0 bases, the J end lost 6 bases, and 14 bases lay between the germline ends. Germline-derived CDR1 and CDR2 are SGDLS and YYNGEE. CDR3 length: 15 amino acids. The CDR3 sequence: CASSVGRQTRDTQYF. CDR3 nucleotides: TGTGCCAGCAGCGTAGGTCGCCAGACAAGGGATACGCAGTATTTT.

This clonotype appeared a single time. The chain combines TRBV6-2 or TRBV6-3 with TRBJ1-4; D gene ambiguous. Deletions cut 5 bases from V and 0 bases from J, with 10 bases between. CDR1 is MNHEY and CDR2 is SVGEGT in the germline V gene. The CDR3 is 15 amino acids. In DNA, the CDR3 is TGTGCCAGCAGTAGATCAACTGCAACTAATGAAAAACTGTTTTTT. Translated: CASSRSTATNEKLFF.

This clonotype appeared a few times. J is TRBJ1-5 and V is TRBV6-1, with 10 bases matching TRBD1. CDR3 length equals 14 residues. Germline CDR1 reads MNHNS; CDR2 reads SASEGT. With 4 bases clipped from V and 6 bases from J, the junction kept 3 bases outside the gene matches. CDR3 bases: TGTGCCAGCAGTGCCGGGACAGGGGTTCAGCCCCAGCATTTT. Translation: CASSAGTGVQPQHF.

This clonotype came up a few times. The chain has TRBV5-1 and TRBJ1-1; 11 bases line up with TRBD1. Germline assignment: CDR1 SGHRS and CDR2 YFSETQ. Losses at the gene ends were 2 bases for V and 5 bases for J; bases not matched to a gene: 14. This CDR3 comprises 18 residues. CDR3: CASSLDPGTGGKRTEAFF. The CDR3 DNA is TGCGCCAGCAGCTTAGACCCCGGGACAGGGGGTAAAAGGACTGAAGCTTTCTTT.

The J gene is TRBJ1-3, the V gene TRBV24-1; D unclear. Trimming removed 9 bases from V and 0 bases from J, with 8 bases in between. From germline, CDR1 is KGHDR and CDR2 SFDVKD. The CDR3 contains 13 residues. As DNA, the CDR3 is TGTGCCACCCAACGGGGCTCTGGAAACACCATATATTTT. It yields the protein CATQRGSGNTIYF.

This clonotype was observed a few times. The chain is built from TRBV12-3 or TRBV12-4 and TRBJ2-1; D gene uncertain. The CDR3 length is 12 residues. Trimming cost V 7 bases and J 9 bases, with 13 bases left between them. CDR3 nucleotides: TGTGCCAGCACCTCAGTTACAGTTGAGCAGTTCTTC. It translates to CASTSVTVEQFF.

This clonotype was picked up many times. V gene TRBV6-1 combines with J gene TRBJ1-1, with TRBD1 matching 9 bases. Trimming cost V 11 bases and J 5 bases; bases outside gene matches: 9. Germline assignment: CDR1 MNHNS and CDR2 SASEGT. The CDR3 covers 13 residues. CDR3 protein: CAEGGDRDTEAFF. CDR3 nucleotide sequence: TGTGCCGAGGGGGGGGACAGGGATACTGAAGCTTTCTTT.

This clonotype was counted a few times. The V call is TRBV6-1, the J call TRBJ1-1; no clear D. Germline CDR1 and CDR2: MNHNS and SASEGT. V lost 7 bases, J lost 3 bases, and 15 bases lay in between. The CDR3 runs 14 residues. The CDR3 DNA sequence: TGTGCCAGCACAGAAGGAGGGAAGCACACTGAAGCTTTCTTT. It specifies CASTEGGKHTEAFF.

This clonotype was picked up a small number of times. The chain has TRBV25-1 and TRBJ1-2, with 9 bases matching TRBD1. This CDR3 region has 16 residues. Germline loops: CDR1 MGHDK, CDR2 SYGVNS. Trimming at V came to 3 bases and at J to 4 bases, leaving 9 bases not matched to a gene. The CDR3 DNA reads as TGTGCCAGCAGTGATTCCGGGACAGGGTACATCTATGGCTACACCTTC. Protein product: CASSDSGTGYIYGYTF.

This clonotype was counted many times. The chain employs TRBV5-1 and TRBJ2-2, with TRBD1 identical over 7 bases. Germline CDR1 SGHRS, CDR2 YFSETQ. V trimming: 4 bases; J trimming: 1 base; junction bases outside the gene matches: 7. CDR3 length: 16 amino acids. CDR3 in amino acids: CASSLQTGWNTGELFF. CDR3 coding DNA: TGCGCCAGCAGCCTTCAGACAGGGTGGAACACCGGGGAGCTGTTTTTT.

This chain links TRBV20-1 with TRBJ2-7; TRBD2 might be the D (7 bases). The CDR3 contains 17 residues. Germline V gene sequence: CDR1 DFQATT, CDR2 SNEGSKA (reference sequence). V lost 1 base and J 1 base, leaving 20 bases between the germline ends. CDR3 in amino acids: CSARGGTGGGGSYEQYF. The CDR3 nucleotides are TGCAGTGCTAGAGGCGGGACTGGCGGGGGCGGGTCCTACGAGCAGTACTTC.

At least ten counts were recorded for this clonotype. The J gene is TRBJ1-5, the V gene TRBV2; D may be TRBD1 (6 bases). The CDR3 runs 14 residues. Trimming cost V 4 bases and J 2 bases, with 9 bases left between them. Germline CDR1 reads SNHLY; CDR2 reads FYNNEI. The CDR3 spells CASSASGGNQPQHF. The CDR3 bases are TGTGCCAGCAGTGCATCAGGGGGCAATCAGCCCCAGCATTTT.

This clonotype was recorded many times. V usage is TRBV27 and J usage is TRBJ2-1; D not resolved. Germline loops: CDR1 MNHEY, CDR2 SMNVEV (reference sequence). Trimming removed 4 bases from V and 8 bases from J, with 9 bases in between. CDR3 length: 12 amino acids. CDR3 sequence reads: CASSYPGDEQFF. The CDR3 nucleotides read TGTGCCAGCAGTTACCCGGGTGATGAGCAGTTCTTC.

The chain combines TRBV4-3 with TRBJ1-1; D perhaps matches TRBD1 (5 bases). V gave up 0 bases and J gave up 1 base, with 24 bases separating them. There are 20 residues in the CDR3. Germline loops: CDR1 LGHNA, CDR2 YSLEER. The CDR3 is CASSQDGFYRGDGTNTEAFF. CDR3 nucleotide sequence: TGCGCCAGCAGCCAAGACGGTTTTTATCGAGGGGACGGGACGAACACTGAAGCTTTCTTT.

This clonotype was found a few times. The chain couples TRBV6-5 to TRBJ1-4, with 7 bases aligning to TRBD1. With 0 bases clipped from V and 8 bases from J, the junction kept 15 bases outside the gene matches. This CDR3 is built from 18 residues. CDR1 is MNHEY and CDR2 is SVGAGI in the germline V gene. The CDR3 reads CASSYSSQVGGFREKLFF. The CDR3 region has the DNA TGTGCCAGCAGTTACTCGTCCCAAGTAGGGGGCTTTAGGGAAAAACTGTTTTTT.